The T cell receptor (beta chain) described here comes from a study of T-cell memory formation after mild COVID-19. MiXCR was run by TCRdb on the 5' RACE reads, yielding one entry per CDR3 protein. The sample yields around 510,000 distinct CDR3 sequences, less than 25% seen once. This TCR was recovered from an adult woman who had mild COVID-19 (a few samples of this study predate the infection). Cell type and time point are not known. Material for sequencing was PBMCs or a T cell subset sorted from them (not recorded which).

This chain's CDR3 is CASSPQGAGNTIYF. CDR3 DNA: TGTGCCAGCAGCCCCCAGGGAGCTGGAAACACCATATATTTT. The chain is built from TRBV11-2 and TRBJ1-3; tentative D call: TRBD1 (5 bases). This CDR3 contains 14 residues. Deletions cut 5 bases from V and 2 bases from J, with 10 bases between. The V gene's germline CDR1 is SGHAT and CDR2 FQNNGV.